This T cell receptor (beta chain) was sequenced in a study of regulatory T cells in long-lasting Graves disease. Combining iRepertoire HTBI primers with Arm-PCR of CDR3 regions, the authors built TCR beta libraries. TCRdb analysed the multiplex PCR reads with MiXCR anew, one entry per CDR3 protein. The sample shows 500,000 or so distinct CDR3 sequences, about 14% of them seen only once. As to time point: newly diagnosed GD, antithyroid drugs for less than 3 months. The authors made the TCR library using RNA they extracted from PBMCs. The study's findings and limits: Among the persistent patients, roughly 2,500 public clonotypes were shared, more than the roughly 900 shared among new patients.

The sample holds many counts of this clonotype. Antigen: not known. The CDR3 has 20 amino acids. V gave up 4 bases and J gave up 0 bases, with 24 bases separating them. The same specimen was also included in a second study, on T cells in Graves' hyperthyroidism and ophthalmopathy. In that study: Patients counted as stable if ophthalmopathy did not develop within 18 months.

Here the sequenced sample was peripheral blood mononuclear cells (PBMCs), taken at new diagnosis, from a patient treated with antithyroid drugs. This receptor was taken from a woman aged 50 to 60 with Graves disease. The chain carries TRBV12-3 or TRBV12-4 and TRBJ1-4; D possibly corresponds to TRBD1 (6 bases). The CDR3 loop reads CASSSHSRGLSMTTNEKLFF. The CDR3 DNA reads TGTGCCAGCAGTTCCCACAGCAGGGGACTCAGTATGACAACTAATGAAAAACTGTTTTTT.